Listed below are T cell receptor beta chains from one sample, sequenced in a study of CD8+CD57+ T cells in acquired aplastic anemia. TCRdb analysed the reads with MiXCR anew, one entry per CDR3 protein. The sample comprises around 150,000 distinct CDR3 sequences, just under 45% of which are singletons, and approximately 1% rests with the top ten. Sample: sorted CD4+, CD8+, or CD8+CD57+ T cells (not recorded which) from PBMCs. These receptors were obtained from a human donor in good health. CDR3s include the opening cysteine and the closing phenylalanine or tryptophan. The D gene is left open where the match is weak. Rows may omit the clone size; those that give it use once, few, many or a size class.

clone size | J gene | V gene | D gene | CDR3 DNA | CDR3 protein
few | TRBJ1-6 | TRBV15 | NA | TGTGCCACCAGCAGCTTGGAGGGTTCCTATAATTCACCCCTCCACTTT | CATSSLEGSYNSPLHF
NA | TRBJ2-7 | TRBV19 | NA | TGTGCCAGTAGTCCGGGACCACCTCCCTACGAGCAGTACTTC | CASSPGPPPYEQYF
few | TRBJ2-5 | TRBV4-2 | TRBD2 | TGTGCCAGCAGCCAAGGGGCCCCGGGAGGGCCGGGGGAGACCCAGTACTTC | CASSQGAPGGPGETQYF
NA | TRBJ2-5 | TRBV2 | TRBD2 | TGTGCCAGCAGTGAGGCTAGCGGACAAGAGACCCAGTACTTC | CASSEASGQETQYF
NA | TRBJ2-7 | TRBV11-2 | NA | TGTGCCAGCAGTCCTACGACCGGGACACCATTCTACGAGCAGTACTTC | CASSPTTGTPFYEQYF
NA | TRBJ2-3 | TRBV11-1 | TRBD2 | TGTGCCAGCAGCCGGACTAGCGGTGACACAGATACGCAGTATTTT | CASSRTSGDTDTQYF
NA | TRBJ2-7 | TRBV20-1 | NA | TGCAGTGCAGGACCCCCCGGGTCCGAGCAGTACTTC | CSAGPPGSEQYF
NA | TRBJ1-6 | TRBV19 | TRBD1 | TGTGCCAGTAGCAAACCTCCGGGACAGGGGGCCGAGTACCTAGGTTCACCCCTCCACTTT | CASSKPPGQGAEYLGSPLHF
NA | TRBJ2-7 | TRBV7-8 | NA | TGTGCCAGCAGCCTCACTCAGGGTTCCGGAGGGGAGCAGTACTTC | CASSLTQGSGGEQYF
NA | TRBJ1-5 | TRBV7-2 | NA | TGTGCCAGCAGCTTAATGGGTCAGCCCCAGCATTTT | CASSLMGQPQHF
many | TRBJ1-1 | TRBV6-1 | NA | TGTGCCAGCAGTGCCCTTAGGGTCACTGAAGCTTTCTTT | CASSALRVTEAFF
few | TRBJ1-3 | TRBV18 | TRBD1 | TGTGCCAGCTCACTGGGACAGGCAAGCTCTGGAGACACCATATATTTT | CASSLGQASSGDTIYF
NA | TRBJ1-2 | TRBV5-5 | TRBD1 | TGTGCCAGCAGTCGGACAGGGCGGTATGGCTACACCTTC | CASSRTGRYGYTF
NA | TRBJ2-1 | TRBV7-9 | TRBD2 | TGCGCCAGCAGCTTGGGAGGGTATGAGCAGTTCTTC | CASSLGGYEQFF
NA | TRBJ1-5 | TRBV10-3 | NA | TGTGCCATCAGTGAGCCCGGGGGGGCGGAGACCCAGCATTTT | CAISEPGGAETQHF
NA | TRBJ1-1 | TRBV12-5 | NA | TGTGCTATTCCAGGGAAGTTTGGCACTGAAGCTTTCTTT | CAIPGKFGTEAFF
NA | TRBJ2-1 | TRBV25-1 | TRBD2 | TGTGCCAGCAGTTTAAGTGTCTCCTTGAGCGGGAGGGGCTATGAGCAGTTCTTC | CASSLSVSLSGRGYEQFF
NA | TRBJ2-3 | TRBV12-3/TRBV12-4 | TRBD2 | TGTGCCAGCAGCTCCCTCGGACTAGCGGGCACAGATACGCAGTATTTT | CASSSLGLAGTDTQYF
NA | TRBJ1-1 | TRBV4-1 | NA | TGCGCCAGCAGCCGCGCGGGACACACTGAAGCTTTCTTT | CASSRAGHTEAFF
NA | TRBJ2-7 | TRBV7-6 | NA | TGTGCCAGCAGCTCCACCCAGGAACCTACTGGACGTCAGTACTTC | CASSSTQEPTGRQYF
many | TRBJ2-7 | TRBV19 | NA | TGTGCCAGTAGTTTGGTCGTATCCTACGAGCAGTACTTC | CASSLVVSYEQYF
NA | TRBJ2-3 | TRBV7-9 | TRBD1 | TGTGCCATCGCCCTTTCGCCCGGGGGCAGGGGGCCCACAGATACGCAGTATTTT | CAIALSPGGRGPTDTQYF